This T cell receptor beta chain emerged from a study of shared clonotypes between healthy human individuals. Study overall: For every donor, three CD4 naive, three CD4 memory, two CD8 naive and one CD8 memory plates were used. Overall study results and limits: Four donors shared approximately 5% of their naive CD4 clonotypes.

Only in-frame clones appear in the TCRdb table, and some are missing; sequencing was by immunoSEQ multiplex PCR. The sample includes over 1.4 million clones, roughly 96% of them seen just once. With 2 bases clipped from V and 15 bases from J, the junction kept 8 bases outside the gene matches. The V gene's germline CDR1 is LGHNA and CDR2 YNFKEQ. The CDR3 runs 13 residues. A remark on this clone: Its antigen is undetermined.

The origin of this receptor is a man aged 30 to 45 in good health. The V and J genes are TRBV4-2 and TRBJ2-1; TRBD2 agrees at 9 bases. Sample: naive CD4+ T cells sorted from blood. Subset here: CD45RA+ positively selected. As DNA, the CDR3 is TGTGCCAGCAGCCAACCCCCGGGACTAGCCCTGTTCTTC. Amino acids: CASSQPPGLALFF.